The 14 T cell receptor beta chains in this list originate from one sample, sequenced in a study of OX40 agonist ivuxolimab in advanced cancers. The method was immunoSEQ multiplex PCR; TCRdb's version includes in-frame clones alone and lacks a portion of them. This sample has under 90,000 clones, with 90% to 95% found just once. The source material was CD4+ or CD8+ T cells sorted from blood, sampled in a trial of the OX40 agonist ivuxolimab. These receptors were collected from an adult with an advanced solid tumor such as melanoma, head and neck, liver or kidney cancer.

This chain uses TRBV6-1 with TRBJ2-2; 10 positions agree with TRBD2. This CDR3 region has 15 residues. CDR1 and CDR2 (germline): MNHNS, SASEGT. The trim removed 6 bases at V and 6 bases at J, leaving 7 bases unmatched. This CDR3 is CASRDPGLAPGELFF. The CDR3 nucleotides read TGTGCCAGCAGGGACCCGGGACTAGCGCCCGGGGAGCTGTTTTTT.

The DNA of the CDR3 is TGTGCCAGCAGTCCTGGGACGTTCTCAGATACGCAGTATTTT. Its protein is CASSPGTFSDTQYF. V usage is TRBV2 and J usage is TRBJ2-3; D could derive from TRBD1 or TRBD2 (5 bases each). This CDR3 comprises 14 residues. V lost 5 bases and J lost 4, with 13 bases in between. Germline-derived CDR1 and CDR2 are SNHLY and FYNNEI.

The chain recombines TRBV6-5 with TRBJ1-5, with no clear D. Trimming removed 5 bases at V and 6 bases at J, with 11 bases between. Germline V lookup: CDR1 MNHEY, CDR2 SVGAGI. The CDR3 is 13 amino acids. This CDR3 is CASSPTSAQPQHF. The CDR3 region has the DNA TGTGCCAGCAGTCCAACCTCGGCTCAGCCCCAGCATTTT.

V usage is TRBV19 and J usage is TRBJ1-4; TRBD1 matches 7 bases. Germline-derived CDR1 and CDR2 are LNHDA and SQIVND (reference sequence). Losses at the gene ends were 2 bases for V and 9 bases for J; bases not matched to a gene: 6. The length of the CDR3 is 14 residues. The CDR3 DNA sequence: TGTGCCAGTAGTATATTCGGGGACAGACAAAAACTGTTTTTT. Translation gives CASSIFGDRQKLFF.

This clone has a single count. V and J are TRBV10-3 and TRBJ2-7, with 7 bases lining up with TRBD1. Trimming took 0 bases from V and 5 from J; bases not matched to a gene: 7. This CDR3 has 15 amino acids. CDR1 is ENHRY, CDR2 SYGVKD, per germline. CDR3: CAISESKTGLNEQYF. The DNA of the CDR3 is TGTGCCATCAGTGAGTCGAAGACAGGGCTAAACGAGCAGTACTTC.

The genes are TRBV29-1 and TRBJ2-3, with 8 bases matching TRBD1. J lost 8 bases, V lost 6 bases, and 13 bases had no gene match. CDR3 length: 14 residues. Germline V gene lookup returns CDR1 SQVTM and CDR2 ANQGSEA. CDR3 in amino acids: CSVEPGQEPFTQYF. In nucleotides, the CDR3 is TGCAGCGTAGAACCGGGACAGGAGCCCTTTACGCAGTATTTT.

The CDR3 region is CASSIGGRSSETQYF. CDR3 DNA sequence: TGTGCCAGTAGTATAGGCGGCAGGTCCTCAGAGACCCAGTACTTC. The rearrangement joins TRBV19 to TRBJ2-5; D remains unclear. Trimming cost V 1 base and J 4 bases, with 13 bases left between them. This CDR3 is 15 amino acids long. Germline CDR1 LNHDA, CDR2 SQIVND (reference sequence). The complete variable domain, with remaining parts taken from reference TRBV19 and TRBJ2-5, reads DGGITQSPKYLFRKEGQNVTLSCEQNLNHDAMYWYRQDPGQGLRLIYYSQIVNDFQKGDIAEGYSVSREKKESFPLTVTSAQKNPTAFYLCASSIGGRSSETQYFGPGTRLLVL.

V gene TRBV18 combines with J gene TRBJ1-1, with 7 bases fitting TRBD1. Trimming removed 6 bases from V and 3 bases from J; junction bases left unmatched: 4. Germline CDR1 reads KGHSH; CDR2 reads LQKENI. This CDR3 spans 13 amino acids. CDR3: CASSPTGYTEAFF. The CDR3 region has the DNA TGTGCCAGCTCGCCGACAGGGTACACTGAAGCTTTCTTT.

J is TRBJ1-2 and V is TRBV5-6; the D is unclear. The CDR3 has 13 residues. Germline V lookup: CDR1 SGHDT, CDR2 YYEEEE. The V end was cut by 0 bases, the J end by 2 bases, with 5 bases between. The CDR3 coding sequence is TGTGCCAGCAGCTTGGCACAAAACTATGGCTACACCTTC. It specifies CASSLAQNYGYTF.

The chain carries TRBV7-8 and TRBJ2-7; 10 bases are shared with TRBD2. The CDR3 extends over 14 amino acids. Trimming removed 1 base from V and 10 bases from J; junction bases left unmatched: 7. CDR1 and CDR2 (germline): SGHVS, FQNEAQ. This chain's CDR3 is CASSLGYSSGSQYF. DNA for the CDR3: TGTGCCAGCAGCTTAGGGTATTCTAGCGGGAGCCAGTACTTC. Complete variable domain (other parts from reference TRBV7-8 and TRBJ2-7): GAGVSQSPRYKVAKRGQDVALRCDPISGHVSLFWYQQALGQGPEFLTYFQNEAQLDKSGLPSDRFFAERPEGSVSTLKIQRTQQEDSAVYLCASSLGYSSGSQYFGPGTRLTVT.

The chain recombines TRBV7-3 with TRBJ2-1; 16 nucleotides line up with TRBD2. CDR3 length: 16 residues. Germline assignment: CDR1 SGHTA and CDR2 FQGTGA. The V segment lost 2 bases and the J segment 10 bases; nucleotides outside the gene matches: 5. The CDR3 here is CASSLGTSGGAREQFF. CDR3 coding DNA: TGTGCCAGCAGCTTAGGGACTAGCGGGGGGGCGAGGGAGCAGTTCTTC. The full variable domain, with the rest looked up from reference TRBV7-3 and TRBJ2-1, is GAGVSQTPSNKVTEKGKYVELRCDPISGHTALYWYRQSLGQGPEFLIYFQGTGAADDSGLPNDRFFAVRPEGSVSTLKIQRTERGDSAVYLCASSLGTSGGAREQFFGPGTRLTVL.

V gene TRBV6-9 combines with J gene TRBJ2-5; TRBD2 aligns across 7 bases. CDR3 length: 13 residues. Germline trimming cut 7 bases from V and 7 bases from J; bases unmatched to any gene: 9. Germline V CDR1 and CDR2: MNHGY, SVAAGI. CDR3 DNA: TGTGCCAGCACTAATAGACTAGCTGGGACCCAGTACTTC. It specifies CASTNRLAGTQYF.

The chain links TRBV29-1 to TRBJ2-5, with TRBD2 as a possible D gene (5 bases). The V and J ends lost 6 bases and 5 bases respectively, with 13 bases between them. The CDR3 runs to 12 residues. Germline CDR1 SQVTM, CDR2 ANQGSEA. The CDR3 DNA reads TGCAGCGTAGGACTGTCCTCGGAGACCCAGTACTTC. Amino acids: CSVGLSSETQYF.

J is TRBJ2-3 and V is TRBV19, with D possibly being TRBD2 (6 bases). Germline CDR1 reads LNHDA; CDR2 reads SQIVND (reference sequence). This CDR3 has 13 residues. V was shortened by 7 bases and J by 4 bases, with 12 bases between the two germline ends. This CDR3 is CASKSRRADTQYF. The CDR3 region has the DNA TGTGCCAGTAAGAGCCGGAGGGCAGATACGCAGTATTTT.